These T cell receptor beta chains were read from a single sample in a study of CD8 T cells in Susac syndrome. TCRdb re-called the immunoSEQ multiplex PCR reads through MiXCR, storing one row per CDR3 protein. This sample has some 110,000 distinct CDR3 sequences, with around 94% found just once. The sequenced sample was CD4+ T cells from PBMCs. These receptors were obtained from a human donor in good health. The CDR3 runs from the conserved cysteine through the conserved F or W. The D gene is left open where the match is weak. Size is omitted from some rows. Given values are once, few, many or a class for expanded clones.

V gene,J gene,clone size,D gene,CDR3 DNA,CDR3 protein
TRBV5-1,TRBJ1-5,NA,NA,TGCGCCAGCAGCTTGACAGGGACCAATCAGCCCCAGCATTTT,CASSLTGTNQPQHF
TRBV7-9,TRBJ2-1,NA,TRBD2,TGTGCCAGCAGCTACTTAGCGGGAGGAGGAAATGAGCAGTTCTTC,CASSYLAGGGNEQFF
TRBV5-6,TRBJ1-1,NA,NA,TGTGCCAGCAGCTTGGGACCGGTGAACACTGAAGCTTTCTTT,CASSLGPVNTEAFF
TRBV4-3,TRBJ2-1,NA,NA,TGCGCCAGCAGCCAAGATATAGCTATGGTGCAGTTCTTC,CASSQDIAMVQFF
TRBV20-1,TRBJ2-1,NA,NA,TGCAGTGCTCTCCGCACTCCAGGAGACAATGAGCAGTTCTTC,CSALRTPGDNEQFF
TRBV20-1,TRBJ1-1,NA,NA,TGCAGTGCTCTCCCAGGGTTGCCGAACACTGAAGCTTTCTTT,CSALPGLPNTEAFF
TRBV2,TRBJ2-7,NA,TRBD2,TGTGCCAGCAGCCCCGGACTAGCGGGAGGGTCGAAGGAGCAGTACTTC,CASSPGLAGGSKEQYF
TRBV11-2,TRBJ2-7,NA,NA,TGTGCCAGCAGCTTAGGAGGAAACGAGCAGTACTTC,CASSLGGNEQYF
TRBV6-2/TRBV6-3,TRBJ2-1,NA,NA,TGTGCCGGCAAGTTCCTAGCCTCCAATGAGCAGTTCTTC,CAGKFLASNEQFF
TRBV2,TRBJ2-7,NA,NA,TGTGCCAGCAGTGATTACGAAGTAGTAGAGTACTTC,CASSDYEVVEYF
TRBV6-1,TRBJ1-2,once,NA,TGTGCCAGGGGTGGAGGGGGAGTAGTTAACTATGGCTACACCTTC,CARGGGGVVNYGYTF
TRBV6-5,TRBJ2-7,NA,TRBD1,TGTGCCACCTCCCTCAGGAACAGGGGCCCCGAGCAGTACTTC,CATSLRNRGPEQYF
TRBV27,TRBJ2-7,NA,NA,TGTGCCAGCAGTTATTATAGAGGGCCCCTCTACGAGCAGTACTTC,CASSYYRGPLYEQYF
TRBV2,TRBJ2-2,few,NA,TGTGCCAGCATGTGGGACGGCAACACCGGGGAGTTGTTTTTT,CASMWDGNTGELFF
TRBV19,TRBJ1-4,NA,TRBD1,TGTGCCAGTAGTCTAACCGGGACAGGGGTAGGAGAAAAACTGTTTTTT,CASSLTGTGVGEKLFF
TRBV10-3,TRBJ1-1,NA,TRBD1,TGTGCCATCAGTGCCAGCCACAGGGGTCCGAACACTGAAGCTTTCTTT,CAISASHRGPNTEAFF